This is a list of T cell receptor beta chains from one sample in a study of OX40 agonist ivuxolimab in advanced cancers. Produced via immunoSEQ multiplex PCR; TCRdb's table is partial and in-frame only. Among 40,000 to 55,000 clones, about 88% were seen once, and the ten largest hold 3.4%. The specimen was CD4+ or CD8+ T cells sorted from blood, collected in a trial of the OX40 agonist ivuxolimab. The receptor set was obtained from an adult with an advanced solid tumor such as melanoma, head and neck, liver or kidney cancer. The CDR3 runs from the conserved cysteine through the conserved F or W. A D gene is named only where the DNA matches it firmly. Only some rows state a clone size, as once, few, many or a class for expanded clones.

j_gene | abundance | d_gene | v_gene | CDR3aa | CDR3nt
TRBJ2-7 | once | - | TRBV7-2 | CASSLGQGKHEQYF | TGTGCCAGCAGCTTAGGGCAGGGAAAACACGAGCAGTACTTC
TRBJ1-6 | - | - | TRBV5-1 | CASSFGQDNSPLHF | TGCGCCAGCAGCTTCGGCCAGGATAATTCACCCCTCCACTTT
TRBJ2-1 | - | TRBD2 | TRBV19 | CASSIPDYKRELNEQFF | TGTGCCAGTAGTATCCCCGACTACAAGCGGGAGCTCAATGAGCAGTTCTTC
TRBJ2-1 | - | TRBD2 | TRBV2 | CASSPSGSSYNEQFF | TGTGCCAGCAGTCCGAGCGGGAGCTCCTACAATGAGCAGTTCTTC
TRBJ1-2 | - | TRBD1 | TRBV18 | CASSPGQGGDYGYTF | TGTGCCAGCTCCCCTGGACAGGGGGGTGACTATGGCTACACCTTC
TRBJ2-5 | - | - | TRBV27 | CASSSQETQYF | TGTGCCAGCAGTTCCCAAGAGACCCAGTACTTC
TRBJ1-2 | - | TRBD1 | TRBV7-2 | CASSLDPGQGNYGYTF | TGTGCCAGCAGCTTGGACCCGGGACAGGGGAACTATGGCTACACCTTC
TRBJ2-1 | - | TRBD1 | TRBV27 | CASRNTGGREQFF | TGTGCCAGCAGAAACACAGGGGGAAGGGAGCAGTTCTTC
TRBJ1-2 | - | - | TRBV6-1 | CASSEPVRGDGYTF | TGTGCCAGCAGTGAACCAGTCAGGGGAGACGGCTACACCTTC
TRBJ1-5 | - | - | TRBV4-2 | CASSQEGGRGPGNQPQHF | TGTGCCAGCAGCCAAGAGGGAGGTCGGGGACCTGGCAATCAGCCCCAGCATTTT
TRBJ2-1 | once | TRBD2 | TRBV4-1 | CASSQLSGRARRNEQFF | TGCGCCAGCAGCCAACTTAGCGGGAGGGCCCGTCGGAATGAGCAGTTCTTC
TRBJ2-5 | - | - | TRBV7-2 | CASSLAGPQETQYF | TGTGCCAGCAGCTTAGCAGGTCCGCAAGAGACCCAGTACTTC
TRBJ2-7 | - | TRBD2 | TRBV11-3 | CASSLGASGSYEQYF | TGTGCCAGCAGCTTAGGGGCTAGCGGGAGTTACGAGCAGTACTTC
TRBJ2-7 | once | - | TRBV28 | CASSFLGGAAYEQYF | TGTGCCAGCAGTTTTCTTGGCGGGGCCGCCTACGAGCAGTACTTC
TRBJ2-1 | once | - | TRBV7-3 | CASSSGTGLDYNEQFF | TGTGCCAGCAGCTCGGGGACCGGCCTTGACTACAATGAGCAGTTCTTC
TRBJ2-2 | - | - | TRBV28 | CASSLRWKGPGELFF | TGTGCCAGCAGTTTGCGCTGGAAGGGACCCGGGGAGCTGTTTTTT
TRBJ2-1 | - | - | TRBV4-1 | CASSQEGRGRFGEQFF | TGCGCCAGCAGCCAAGAGGGGAGGGGGAGGTTCGGGGAGCAGTTCTTC
TRBJ2-6 | - | - | TRBV28 | CASRLSPSSGANVLTF | TGTGCCAGCAGGCTCTCCCCCAGCTCTGGGGCCAACGTCCTGACTTTC
TRBJ1-2 | - | - | TRBV6-5 | CASSYAREGYTF | TGTGCCAGCAGTTACGCCAGGGAAGGCTACACCTTC
TRBJ1-3 | few | - | TRBV28 | CASSPASGNTIYF | TGTGCCAGCAGTCCGGCCTCTGGAAACACCATATATTTT
TRBJ1-4 | - | - | TRBV7-9 | CASGRSTGYNEKLFF | TGTGCCAGCGGACGATCGACAGGATATAATGAAAAACTGTTTTTT
TRBJ1-4 | - | TRBD1 | TRBV28 | CASRSGTGGEKLFF | TGTGCCAGCAGATCCGGGACAGGGGGAGAAAAACTGTTTTTT
TRBJ2-7 | - | - | TRBV28 | CASRPTGTKKLYEQYF | TGTGCCAGCAGACCTACCGGGACAAAGAAACTTTACGAGCAGTACTTC
TRBJ1-4 | - | - | TRBV5-1 | CASSFRSGDVTTNEKLFF | TGCGCCAGCAGCTTCAGGAGTGGGGACGTAACAACTAATGAAAAACTGTTTTTT
TRBJ1-5 | - | - | TRBV19 | CASTTTTPGQPQHF | TGTGCCAGTACTACCACCACCCCGGGTCAGCCCCAGCATTTT
TRBJ2-1 | - | - | TRBV29-1 | CSVEVIGTQLYNEQFF | TGCAGCGTTGAAGTTATCGGGACACAACTCTACAATGAGCAGTTCTTC
TRBJ1-2 | - | - | TRBV11-2 | CASSLATYGYTF | TGTGCCAGCAGCTTAGCGACTTACGGCTACACCTTC
TRBJ2-7 | - | - | TRBV7-8 | CASSSHGITTYEQYF | TGTGCCAGCAGCTCTCACGGAATTACCACCTACGAGCAGTACTTC
TRBJ1-2 | once | TRBD1 | TRBV28 | CASTEEGQVYGYTF | TGTGCCAGCACCGAAGAGGGACAGGTCTATGGCTACACCTTC
TRBJ1-5 | - | TRBD1 | TRBV6-6 | CASSPDRAADQPQHF | TGTGCCAGCAGCCCGGACAGGGCGGCGGATCAGCCCCAGCATTTT
TRBJ2-7 | - | TRBD2 | TRBV19 | CASSISLAGGLSYEQYF | TGTGCCAGTAGTATATCACTAGCGGGAGGCCTCTCCTACGAGCAGTACTTC
TRBJ2-7 | - | - | TRBV27 | CASSLNRGGYEQYF | TGTGCCAGCAGTTTAAATCGTGGGGGTTACGAGCAGTACTTC
TRBJ2-5 | - | - | TRBV5-1 | CASTELEGEEQYF | TGCGCCAGCACAGAATTAGAGGGCGAAGAGCAGTACTTC
TRBJ2-1 | - | TRBD2 | TRBV2 | CASTVTSGRNEQFF | TGTGCCAGCACTGTAACTAGCGGGAGAAATGAGCAGTTCTTC
TRBJ1-2 | - | - | TRBV28 | CASSSAGQAHTF | TGTGCCAGCAGTTCGGCCGGCCAGGCCCACACCTTC
TRBJ1-2 | once | - | TRBV25-1 | CASSDGGYGYTF | TGTGCCAGCAGTGACGGCGGGTATGGCTACACCTTC
TRBJ2-7 | - | - | TRBV7-9 | CASSLDPGPEQYF | TGTGCCAGCAGCTTAGATCCGGGGCCCGAGCAGTACTTC
TRBJ2-2 | - | TRBD1 | TRBV15 | CATSRDGQGRFTGELFF | TGTGCCACCAGCAGAGATGGACAGGGGAGGTTTACCGGGGAGCTGTTTTTT
TRBJ1-6 | - | - | TRBV6-5 | CASSSDGRQNSPLHF | TGTGCCAGCAGTTCCGATGGTCGACAGAATTCACCCCTCCACTTT
TRBJ2-5 | - | - | TRBV7-2 | CASSLAPRQPPNF | TGTGCCAGCAGCTTAGCGCCCCGACAGCCTCCCAACTTC
TRBJ1-1 | - | - | TRBV18 | CASSPPGGGGTEAFF | TGTGCCAGCTCACCCCCCGGGGGGGGAGGCACTGAAGCTTTCTTT
TRBJ2-1 | - | - | TRBV29-1 | CSGRGYNEQFF | TGCAGCGGGAGGGGGTACAATGAGCAGTTCTTC
TRBJ2-1 | - | TRBD2 | TRBV4-1 | CASSQASSGRRNEQFF | TGCGCCAGCAGCCAAGCTTCTAGCGGGAGAAGGAATGAGCAGTTCTTC
TRBJ1-5 | - | - | TRBV2 | CASSESRAAEQPQHF | TGTGCCAGCAGTGAAAGCAGGGCGGCTGAGCAGCCCCAGCATTTT
TRBJ1-5 | once | - | TRBV4-1 | CASSCPGMGYSNQPQHF | TGCGCCAGCAGCTGTCCGGGAATGGGTTATAGCAATCAGCCCCAGCATTTT
TRBJ1-5 | once | - | TRBV19 | CASSMGGRQPQHF | TGTGCCAGTAGTATGGGGGGGCGTCAGCCCCAGCATTTT
TRBJ2-7 | - | TRBD1 | TRBV28 | CASPGQADKIRYEQYF | TGTGCCAGCCCGGGACAGGCGGATAAGATCCGCTACGAGCAGTACTTC
TRBJ1-5 | - | - | TRBV7-2 | CASSLTVNSNQPQHF | TGTGCCAGCAGCTTGACGGTTAATAGCAATCAGCCCCAGCATTTT
TRBJ2-1 | - | - | TRBV7-2 | CASSPRHEQFF | TGTGCCAGCAGCCCCCGCCATGAGCAGTTCTTC